The clone carrying this T cell receptor beta chain showed up many times. This sample was taken from a study of T cells in Graves' hyperthyroidism and ophthalmopathy. Study-wide background: Staff took peripheral blood when the initial diagnosis was made, before any treatment began.

The PBMCs were sourced from fresh peripheral blood (more than 8.5 ml). Researchers amplified the TCR beta CDR3 regions from RNA transcripts. When the TCR CDR3 underwent first-round RT-PCR, the HTBI primer set was used. TCRdb reprocessed the multiplex PCR reads via MiXCR and lists one record per CDR3 protein. Of a few hundred thousand distinct CDR3 sequences in the sample, approximately 13% were seen once. Germline CDR1 and CDR2: SGHRS and YFSETQ. Trimming at V came to 4 bases and at J to 5 bases, leaving 8 bases not matched to a gene. The CDR3 consists of 15 residues. The clonotype comes from a woman aged 18-29 years with Graves' hyperthyroidism. Sequenced sample: blood. The chain is built from TRBV5-1 and TRBJ1-5; 8 nucleotides match TRBD1. Here the CDR3 reads CASSPEGQAHQPQHF. CDR3 nucleotides: TGCGCCAGCAGCCCGGAGGGACAGGCACATCAGCCCCAGCATTTT.